The 15 T cell receptor beta chains below all came from one sample that was sequenced in a study of T cell responses to AZD1222 COVID-19 vaccine. Libraries were prepared by immunoSEQ multiplex PCR; TCRdb keeps only in-frame clonotypes and omits some of them. The sample holds approximately 130,000 clones, over 85% seen once. The specimen was peripheral blood, collected on day 0 of AZD1222 vaccination. The receptors derive from an adult in good health.

V gene TRBV28 combines with J gene TRBJ1-6; TRBD1 is a possible D gene (5 bases). Trimming removed 7 bases at V and 7 bases at J, with 14 bases between. The CDR3 has 14 amino acids. Germline CDR1 MDHEN, CDR2 SYDVKM. The chain's CDR3 is CASTPGRWNSPLHF. The CDR3 bases are TGTGCCAGCACCCCAGGGCGGTGGAATTCACCCCTCCACTTT.

This clone has more than one count but fewer than ten. The rearrangement joins TRBV3-1 (or the pseudogene TRBV3-2) to TRBJ2-2, with no clear D. Trimming removed 1 base at V and 7 bases at J, with 13 bases between. Germline CDR1 LGHDT, CDR2 YNNKEL (reference sequence). CDR3 length: 15 amino acids. CDR3 coding DNA: TGTGCCAGCAGCCAAGTGGATCGTGTACTCGGGGAGCTGTTTTTT. It is translated as CASSQVDRVLGELFF.

V is TRBV6-5 and J is TRBJ1-2; possibly TRBD1 for D (5 bases). V shed 4 bases and J shed 7 bases, with 10 bases lying between them. The CDR3 covers 12 residues. Germline V CDR1 and CDR2: MNHEY, SVGAGI. CDR3 sequence: CASSSNRIGYTF. In nucleotides, the CDR3 is TGTGCCAGCAGTTCCAACAGGATTGGCTACACCTTC.

V gene TRBV7-2 combines with J gene TRBJ1-1; D gene ambiguous. V was pared by 1 base and J by 8 bases, with 11 bases between. The CDR3 spans 13 residues. From germline, CDR1 is SGHTA and CDR2 FQGNSA. This CDR3 reads CASSLEQTGEAFF. CDR3 DNA: TGTGCCAGCAGCTTAGAGCAGACCGGAGAAGCTTTCTTT.

This chain connects TRBV28 to TRBJ1-5; D may be TRBD1 (6 bases). CDR1 and CDR2 (germline): MDHEN, SYDVKM. CDR3 length: 15 residues. V was clipped by 6 bases and J by 2 bases, with 14 bases between them. The CDR3 DNA sequence: TGTGCCAGCAGCATTATTTCAGGGGGCAATCAGCCCCAGCATTTT. Amino acids: CASSIISGGNQPQHF.

The V and J genes are TRBV19 and TRBJ2-3; D perhaps matches TRBD2 (6 bases). In germline, CDR1 is LNHDA, CDR2 SQIVND (reference sequence). V gave up 6 bases and J gave up 3 bases, with 16 bases separating them. This CDR3 spans 15 amino acids. CDR3 in amino acids: CASSDRRAGTDTQYF. The CDR3 coding sequence is TGTGCCAGTAGCGACCGGAGGGCCGGAACAGATACGCAGTATTTT. Based on the CDR3 plus reference TRBV19 and TRBJ2-3, the full variable domain is DGGITQSPKYLFRKEGQNVTLSCEQNLNHDAMYWYRQDPGQGLRLIYYSQIVNDFQKGDIAEGYSVSREKKESFPLTVTSAQKNPTAFYLCASSDRRAGTDTQYFGPGTRLTVL.

The chain combines TRBV27 with TRBJ1-3; D is unresolved. V lost 2 bases and J lost 1, with 6 bases in between. CDR1 and CDR2 (germline): MNHEY, SMNVEV (reference sequence). There are 14 residues in the CDR3. In DNA form, the CDR3 reads TGTGCCAGCAGTTTAGATGGATCTGGAAACACCATATATTTT. It yields the protein CASSLDGSGNTIYF.

This sequence joins TRBV7-9 and TRBJ2-5, with 12 bases matching TRBD2. CDR1 SEHNR and CDR2 FQNEAQ come from the germline V gene (reference sequence). The CDR3 covers 15 residues. J gave up 4 bases and V 6 bases, and 6 bases lay outside the gene matches. CDR3 sequence: CASRRTGLAGETQYF. The CDR3 nucleotides are TGTGCCAGCAGACGAACGGGACTAGCGGGAGAGACCCAGTACTTC.

The rearrangement uses TRBV19 and TRBJ2-7, with a weak D call TRBD1 (5 bases). V dropped 5 bases and J dropped 0 bases, with 14 bases sitting between them. Germline-derived CDR1 and CDR2 are LNHDA and SQIVND (reference sequence). The CDR3 length is 15 residues. The CDR3: CASSPGTDSSYEQYF. CDR3 bases: TGTGCCAGTAGTCCCGGAACCGACAGCTCCTACGAGCAGTACTTC.

The V call is TRBV4-1, the J call TRBJ2-3, with D tentatively TRBD1 (6 bases). V was cut by 0 bases and J by 2 bases, with 12 bases left in between. Germline V gives CDR1 MGHRA, CDR2 YSYEKL. CDR3 size: 16 residues. CDR3 in DNA: TGCGCCAGCAGCCAAGAGGGGACACTGAACACAGATACGCAGTATTTT. Translation: CASSQEGTLNTDTQYF.

The J gene is TRBJ1-5, the V gene TRBV19; D unclear. Germline values: CDR1 LNHDA, CDR2 SQIVND (reference sequence). The CDR3 has 14 amino acids. V was cut by 3 bases and J by 4 bases, with 10 bases left in between. CDR3 in amino acids: CASSILGQNQPQHF. DNA of the CDR3: TGTGCCAGTAGTATTCTAGGTCAGAATCAGCCCCAGCATTTT.

The CDR3 here is CASSLGHGGARNEQFF. The CDR3 nucleotides read TGCGCCAGCAGCTTGGGACACGGGGGAGCAAGAAATGAGCAGTTCTTC. The chain uses TRBV5-1 and TRBJ2-1, with D perhaps matching TRBD2 (6 bases). CDR1 is SGHRS and CDR2 is YFSETQ in the germline V gene. The CDR3 runs to 16 residues. V gave up 0 bases and J gave up 7 bases, with 17 bases separating them.

The J gene is TRBJ1-3, the V gene TRBV5-1; no firm D call. This CDR3 is built from 15 residues. The ends were cut back, 5 bases at V and 7 bases at J, with 19 bases in the middle. Germline CDR1 and CDR2: SGHRS and YFSETQ. The CDR3 sequence: CASSPKVGSVNTIYF. CDR3 DNA: TGCGCCAGCAGTCCTAAGGTCGGGAGCGTGAACACCATATATTTT. Together with reference TRBV5-1 and TRBJ1-3, the CDR3 gives the full variable domain: KAGVTQTPRYLIKTRGQQVTLSCSPISGHRSVSWYQQTPGQGLQFLFEYFSETQRNKGNFPGRFSGRQFSNSRSEMNVSTLELGDSALYLCASSPKVGSVNTIYFGEGSWLTVV.

The chain uses TRBV9 and TRBJ1-2; a weak D match, TRBD1 (6 bases). The ends were cut back, 4 bases at V and 6 bases at J, with 13 bases in the middle. CDR3 length equals 13 residues. Germline values: CDR1 SGDLS, CDR2 YYNGEE. The CDR3 protein is CASSLTGSHGYTF. In DNA, the CDR3 is TGTGCCAGCAGCCTTACAGGGTCCCATGGCTACACCTTC.

The gene calls are TRBV5-5 and TRBJ2-2; D uncertain. The CDR3 contains 16 residues. Between the trimmed V and J ends, which lost 0 bases and 0 bases, there was a span of 9 bases. Germline V gene data show CDR1 as SGHKS and CDR2 as YYEKEE (reference sequence). The CDR3 sequence is CASSLAVNPNTGELFF. The CDR3 region has the DNA TGTGCCAGCAGCTTGGCTGTCAACCCGAACACCGGGGAGCTGTTTTTT.